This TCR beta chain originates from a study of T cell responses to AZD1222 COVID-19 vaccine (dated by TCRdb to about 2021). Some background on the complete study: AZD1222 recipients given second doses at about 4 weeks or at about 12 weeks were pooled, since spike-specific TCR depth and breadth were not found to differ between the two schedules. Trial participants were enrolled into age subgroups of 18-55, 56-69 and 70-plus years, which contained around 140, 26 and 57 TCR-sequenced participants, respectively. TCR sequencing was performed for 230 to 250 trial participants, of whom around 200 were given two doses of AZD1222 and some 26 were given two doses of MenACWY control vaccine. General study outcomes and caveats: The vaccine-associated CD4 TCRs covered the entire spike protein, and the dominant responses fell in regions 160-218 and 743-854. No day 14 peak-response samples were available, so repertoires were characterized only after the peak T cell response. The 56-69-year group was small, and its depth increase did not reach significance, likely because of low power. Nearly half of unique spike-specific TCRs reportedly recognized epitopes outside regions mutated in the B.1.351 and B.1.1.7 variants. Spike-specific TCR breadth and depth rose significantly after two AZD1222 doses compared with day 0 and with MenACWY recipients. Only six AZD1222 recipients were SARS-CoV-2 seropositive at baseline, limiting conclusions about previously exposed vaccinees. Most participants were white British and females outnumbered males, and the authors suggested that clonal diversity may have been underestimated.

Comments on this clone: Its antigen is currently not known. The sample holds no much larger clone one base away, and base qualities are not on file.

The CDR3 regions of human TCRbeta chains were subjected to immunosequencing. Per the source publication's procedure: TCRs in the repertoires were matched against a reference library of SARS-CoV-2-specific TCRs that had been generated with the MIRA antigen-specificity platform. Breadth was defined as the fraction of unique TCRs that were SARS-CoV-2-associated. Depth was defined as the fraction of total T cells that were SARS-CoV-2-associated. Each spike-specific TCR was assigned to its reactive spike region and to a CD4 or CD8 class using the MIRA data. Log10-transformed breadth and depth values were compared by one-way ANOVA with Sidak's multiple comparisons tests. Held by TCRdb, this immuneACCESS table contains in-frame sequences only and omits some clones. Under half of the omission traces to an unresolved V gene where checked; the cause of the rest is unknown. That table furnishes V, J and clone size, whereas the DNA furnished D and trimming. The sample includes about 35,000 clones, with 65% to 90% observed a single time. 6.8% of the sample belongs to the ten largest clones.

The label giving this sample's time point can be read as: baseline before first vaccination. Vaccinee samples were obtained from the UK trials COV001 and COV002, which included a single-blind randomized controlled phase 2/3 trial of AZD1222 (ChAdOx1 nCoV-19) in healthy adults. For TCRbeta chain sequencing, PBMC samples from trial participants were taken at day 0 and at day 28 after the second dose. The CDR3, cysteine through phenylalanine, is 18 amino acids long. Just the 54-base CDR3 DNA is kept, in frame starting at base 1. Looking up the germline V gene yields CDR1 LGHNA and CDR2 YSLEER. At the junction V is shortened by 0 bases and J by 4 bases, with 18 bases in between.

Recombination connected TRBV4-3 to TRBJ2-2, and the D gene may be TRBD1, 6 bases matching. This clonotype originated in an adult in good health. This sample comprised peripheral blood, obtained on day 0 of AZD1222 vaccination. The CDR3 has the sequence CASSQDQSTGTGTGELFF. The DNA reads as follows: TGCGCCAGCAGCCAAGATCAGAGTACAGGGACGGGCACCGGGGAGCTGTTTTTT.